These 11 T cell receptor beta chains originate from one sample sequenced in a study of CD8 T cells in Susac syndrome (dated by TCRdb to between 2018 and 2021). The method behind the library was the immunoSEQ multiplex PCR assay. RNA was extracted with the RNeasy kit and roughly 0.5 to 1 ug was reverse transcribed using random hexamers. TCRdb took the public reads, trimmed them with fastp at Q25, ran MiXCR for clone calling and kept in-frame beta chains. Records with the same CDR3 protein are collapsed into one entry carrying the most frequent genes and DNA. This sample comprises over 150,000 distinct CDR3 sequences, around 94% of them detected only once. The ten top clones hold 0.085% to 0.1% of the sample. The sequenced material came from CD4+ T cells from PBMCs. Receptors originate from a human donor with Susac syndrome.

This sequence joins TRBV6-5 and TRBJ1-2, with 7 bases aligning to TRBD1. Germline loops: CDR1 MNHEY, CDR2 SVGAGI. Trimming at V came to 0 bases and at J to 2 bases, leaving 6 bases not matched to a gene. This CDR3 contains 16 residues. DNA for the CDR3: TGTGCCAGCAGTTACTCGGGGGGAGGGGGCAACTATGGCTACACCTTC. This gives the protein CASSYSGGGGNYGYTF.

The chain joins TRBV2 to TRBJ2-7, with 8 bases matching TRBD1. V was pared by 4 bases and J by 4 bases, with 6 bases of the junction left unmatched. The CDR3 has 14 amino acids. Germline V CDR1 and CDR2: SNHLY, FYNNEI. The CDR3 sequence: CASSAADRVYEQYF. The CDR3 DNA reads TGTGCCAGCAGTGCCGCGGACAGGGTTTACGAGCAGTACTTC.

The V gene is TRBV20-1, the J gene TRBJ2-1; D is possibly TRBD1 (6 bases). The CDR3 length is 11 residues. Germline V gives CDR1 DFQATT, CDR2 SNEGSKA (reference sequence). DNA of the CDR3: TGCCGGCTAGCTCTCGGACAGGAGCAGTTCTTC. Its translation: CRLALGQEQFF.

This rearrangement joins TRBV28 to TRBJ2-6; tentatively, D is TRBD2 (6 bases). Trimming took off 5 bases at V and 0 bases at J, with 8 bases between the two ends. The CDR3 has 15 amino acids. From germline, CDR1 is MDHEN and CDR2 SYDVKM. The CDR3 loop is CASSRDSSGANVLTF. CDR3 DNA sequence: TGTGCCAGCAGTAGGGACTCCTCTGGGGCCAACGTCCTGACTTTC.

The V gene is TRBV5-4, the J gene TRBJ2-1, with a possible D match to TRBD1 (6 bases). V was shortened by 1 base and J by 4 bases, with 15 bases between the two germline ends. The CDR3 runs to 16 residues. CDR1 and CDR2 (germline): SGHNT, YYREEE (reference sequence). The CDR3 sequence is CASSLRGTGIYNEQFF. The CDR3 coding sequence is TGTGCCAGCAGCTTGAGGGGCACAGGGATATACAATGAGCAGTTCTTC.

The genes are TRBV7-2 and TRBJ2-3; either TRBD1 or TRBD2 may fit D (5 bases each). The CDR3 loop spans 16 amino acids. Germline V CDR1 and CDR2: SGHTA, FQGNSA. Trimming shortened V by 0 bases and J by 2 bases, and 12 bases separated the two germline ends. CDR3 bases: TGTGCCAGCAGCTTAGCGCGAGGGGCGTACACAGATACGCAGTATTTT. This gives the protein CASSLARGAYTDTQYF.

The V call is TRBV28, the J call TRBJ2-7, with D possibly called TRBD1 or TRBD2 (6 bases each). The V and J ends lost 3 bases and 4 bases respectively, with 13 bases between them. The CDR3 spans 14 residues. Germline CDR1 and CDR2: MDHEN and SYDVKM. In DNA, the CDR3 is TGTGCCAGCAGTTTGGGGGGCTCGAGGTACGAGCAGTACTTC. As protein: CASSLGGSRYEQYF.

The genes are TRBV18 and TRBJ1-5; D is ambiguous. CDR1 and CDR2 from the germline V gene are KGHSH and LQKENI. The ends were cut back, 3 bases at V and 5 bases at J, with 8 bases in the middle. This CDR3 has 13 residues. The CDR3 nucleotides are TGTGCCAGCTCACCGGAGGAGTATCAGCCCCAGCATTTT. As protein: CASSPEEYQPQHF.

The chain carries TRBV3-1 and TRBJ1-2; D is perhaps TRBD1 (5 bases). This CDR3 is 15 amino acids long. Per the germline V gene, CDR1 is LGHDT and CDR2 is YNNKEL (reference sequence). V lost 2 bases to trimming and J lost 0 bases, with 10 bases between them. Written as DNA, the CDR3 is TGTGCCAGCAGCCAACGCCCAGGGACTAACTATGGCTACACCTTC. It is translated as CASSQRPGTNYGYTF.

This chain links TRBV5-1 with TRBJ1-2; TRBD1 matches at 8 bases. V trimming: 4 bases; J trimming: 8 bases; junction bases outside the gene matches: 7. This CDR3 comprises 13 residues. Germline lookup yields CDR1 SGHRS and CDR2 YFSETQ. CDR3 loop: CASSPDRGAGYTF. The CDR3 DNA reads as TGCGCCAGCAGCCCTGACAGGGGAGCCGGCTACACCTTC.

The rearrangement joins TRBV6-1 to TRBJ1-6; D gene uncertain. The V gene lost 7 bases and the J gene lost 14 bases, with 18 bases spanning the gap. This CDR3 region has 13 residues. Germline V gives CDR1 MNHNS, CDR2 SASEGT. The CDR3 bases are TGTGCCAGCACCTCCTACACCGGTGGGGCCCTCCACTTT. This translates into CASTSYTGGALHF.